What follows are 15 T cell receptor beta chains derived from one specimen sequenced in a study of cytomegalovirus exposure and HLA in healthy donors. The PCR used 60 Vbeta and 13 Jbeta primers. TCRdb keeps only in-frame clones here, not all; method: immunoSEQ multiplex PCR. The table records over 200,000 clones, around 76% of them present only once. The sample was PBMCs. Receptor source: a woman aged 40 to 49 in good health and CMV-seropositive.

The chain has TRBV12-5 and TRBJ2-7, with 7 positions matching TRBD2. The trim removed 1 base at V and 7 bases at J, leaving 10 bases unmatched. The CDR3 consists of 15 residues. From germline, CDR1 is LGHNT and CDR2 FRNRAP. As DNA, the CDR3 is TGTGCTAGTGGTTTGGGACTCACCCCAGCGGGAGAGCAGTACTTC. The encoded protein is CASGLGLTPAGEQYF.

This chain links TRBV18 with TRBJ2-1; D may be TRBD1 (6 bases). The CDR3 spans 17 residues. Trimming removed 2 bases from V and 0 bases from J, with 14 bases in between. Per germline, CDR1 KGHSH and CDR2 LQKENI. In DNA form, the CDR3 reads TGTGCCAGCTCACCATTGGGACAATTGGCCTCCTACAATGAGCAGTTCTTC. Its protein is CASSPLGQLASYNEQFF.

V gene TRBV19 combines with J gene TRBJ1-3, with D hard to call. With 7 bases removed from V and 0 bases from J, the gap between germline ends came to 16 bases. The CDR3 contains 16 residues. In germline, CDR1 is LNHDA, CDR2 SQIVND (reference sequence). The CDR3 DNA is TGTGCCAGTACCCCGCGATACCCCAACTCTGGAAACACCATATATTTT. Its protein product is CASTPRYPNSGNTIYF.

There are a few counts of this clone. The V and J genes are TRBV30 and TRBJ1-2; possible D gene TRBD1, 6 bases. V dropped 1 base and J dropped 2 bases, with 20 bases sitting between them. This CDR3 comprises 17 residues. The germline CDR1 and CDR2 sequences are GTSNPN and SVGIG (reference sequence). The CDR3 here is CAWSEGTGTGPNYGYTF. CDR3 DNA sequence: TGTGCCTGGAGTGAGGGAACAGGGACCGGGCCAAACTATGGCTACACCTTC.

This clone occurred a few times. The CDR3 coding sequence is TGTGCCAGCAGCTTAGGTCATCTAAGCCGCGGACAAGAGACCCAGTACTTC. Translation gives CASSLGHLSRGQETQYF. The chain employs TRBV11-2 and TRBJ2-5; no definite D call. V was cut by 1 base and J by 2 bases, with 17 bases left in between. This CDR3 has 17 residues. CDR1 and CDR2 from the germline V gene are SGHAT and FQNNGV.

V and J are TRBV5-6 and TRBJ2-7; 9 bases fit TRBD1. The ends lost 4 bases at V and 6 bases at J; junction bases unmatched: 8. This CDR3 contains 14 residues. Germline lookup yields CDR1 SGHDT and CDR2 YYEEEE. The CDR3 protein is CASSPRTGVGEQYF. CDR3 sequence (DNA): TGTGCCAGCAGCCCCCGGACAGGGGTGGGCGAGCAGTACTTC.

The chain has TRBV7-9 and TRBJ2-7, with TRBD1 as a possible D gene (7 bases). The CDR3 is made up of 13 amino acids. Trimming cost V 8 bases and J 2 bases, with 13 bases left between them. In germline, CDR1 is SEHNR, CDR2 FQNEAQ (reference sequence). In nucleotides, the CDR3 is TGTGCCAGCGGCGGGACAGCCCCCTACGAGCAGTACTTC. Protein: CASGGTAPYEQYF.

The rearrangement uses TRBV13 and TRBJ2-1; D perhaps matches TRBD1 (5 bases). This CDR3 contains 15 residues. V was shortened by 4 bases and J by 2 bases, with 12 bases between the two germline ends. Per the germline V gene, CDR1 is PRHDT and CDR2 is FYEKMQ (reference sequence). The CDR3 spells CASSWGPGTYNEQFF. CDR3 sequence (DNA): TGTGCCAGCAGCTGGGGCCCAGGGACCTACAATGAGCAGTTCTTC.

For the CDR3, the DNA is TGTGCCAGCAGCTTAGTAGTCCCCGAGCAGTACTTC. Encoded protein: CASSLVVPEQYF. The genes are TRBV7-2 and TRBJ2-7; no clear D gene. CDR1 and CDR2 from the germline V gene are SGHTA and FQGNSA. V lost 1 base to trimming and J lost 6 bases, with 7 bases between them. CDR3 size: 12 residues.

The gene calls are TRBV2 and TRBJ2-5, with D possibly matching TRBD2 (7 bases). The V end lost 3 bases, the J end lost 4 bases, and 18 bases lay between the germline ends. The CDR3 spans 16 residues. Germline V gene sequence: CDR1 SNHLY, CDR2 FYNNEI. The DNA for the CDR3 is TGTGCCAGCAGTGAGGTCAAGAGGGGGGGAGGAGAGACCCAGTACTTC. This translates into CASSEVKRGGGETQYF.

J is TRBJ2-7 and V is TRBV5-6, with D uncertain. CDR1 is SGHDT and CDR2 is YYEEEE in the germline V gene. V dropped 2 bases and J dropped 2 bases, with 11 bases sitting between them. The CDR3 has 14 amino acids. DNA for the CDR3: TGTGCCAGCAGCTTATTATATAATCCCTACGAGCAGTACTTC. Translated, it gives CASSLLYNPYEQYF. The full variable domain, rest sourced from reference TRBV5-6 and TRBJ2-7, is DAGVTQSPTHLIKTRGQQVTLRCSPKSGHDTVSWYQQALGQGPQFIFQYYEEEERQRGNFPDRFSGHQFPNYSSELNVNALLLGDSALYLCASSLLYNPYEQYFGPGTRLTVT.

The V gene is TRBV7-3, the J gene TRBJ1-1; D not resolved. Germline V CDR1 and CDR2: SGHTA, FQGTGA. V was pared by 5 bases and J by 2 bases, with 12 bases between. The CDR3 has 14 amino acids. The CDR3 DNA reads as TGTGCCAGCAGCAGAGGCCCTTATAACACTGAAGCTTTCTTT. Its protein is CASSRGPYNTEAFF.

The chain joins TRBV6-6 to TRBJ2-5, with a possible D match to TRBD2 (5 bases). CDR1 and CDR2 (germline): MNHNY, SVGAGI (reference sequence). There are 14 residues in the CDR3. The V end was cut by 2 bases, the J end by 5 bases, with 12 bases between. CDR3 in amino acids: CASSYGQTGETQYF. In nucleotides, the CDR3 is TGTGCCAGCAGTTACGGCCAAACGGGGGAGACCCAGTACTTC.

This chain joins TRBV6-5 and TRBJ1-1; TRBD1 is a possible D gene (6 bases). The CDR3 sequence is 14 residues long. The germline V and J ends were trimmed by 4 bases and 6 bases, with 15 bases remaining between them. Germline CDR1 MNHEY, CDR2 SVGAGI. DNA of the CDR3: TGTGCCAGCAGTTCAGTTACAGGGAGTCCTGAAGCTTTCTTT. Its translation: CASSSVTGSPEAFF.

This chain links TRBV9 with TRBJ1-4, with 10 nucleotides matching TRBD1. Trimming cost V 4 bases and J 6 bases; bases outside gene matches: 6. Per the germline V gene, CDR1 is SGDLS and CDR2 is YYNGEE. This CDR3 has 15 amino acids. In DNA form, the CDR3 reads TGTGCCAGCAGCAACTCCGGGACAGGGGATGAAAAACTGTTTTTT. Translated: CASSNSGTGDEKLFF. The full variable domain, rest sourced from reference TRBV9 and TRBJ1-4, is DSGVTQTPKHLITATGQRVTLRCSPRSGDLSVYWYQQSLDQGLQFLIQYYNGEERAKGNILERFSAQQFPDLHSELNLSSLELGDSALYFCASSNSGTGDEKLFFGSGTQLSVL.